Below are 17 T cell receptor beta chains sequenced from a single sample in a study of T cells in localized non-small cell lung cancer. TCRdb's table, derived via immunoSEQ multiplex PCR, lists solely in-frame clones and lacks some. The data contain about 59,000 clones, about 89% of them singletons. The sample was peripheral blood, taken before any cancer treatment. The receptor source for this set is a man between 40 and 75 years old with stage I lung adenocarcinoma.

The chain employs TRBV7-3 and TRBJ2-1; 8 bases align to TRBD1. The CDR3 spans 13 residues. Germline loops: CDR1 SGHTA, CDR2 FQGTGA. J lost 7 bases, V lost 2 bases, and 1 base had no gene match. The DNA of the CDR3 is TGTGCCAGCAGCTTAGGACAGGGAAATGAGCAGTTCTTC. It specifies CASSLGQGNEQFF.

The J gene is TRBJ2-1, the V gene TRBV7-3; 13 bases line up with TRBD2. CDR1 SGHTA and CDR2 FQGTGA come from the germline V gene. V trimming: 3 bases; J trimming: 8 bases; junction bases outside the gene matches: 7. The CDR3 length is 16 residues. CDR3 coding DNA: TGTGCCAGCAGCTTTTATGGGACTAGCGGGAAGGATGAGCAGTTCTTC. This sequence encodes CASSFYGTSGKDEQFF.

Worth noting for this clone: At one boundary the junction diverges from the germline segment, which might be a read error. The rearrangement links TRBV11-3 to TRBJ1-1, with 9 nucleotides matching TRBD1. The CDR3 loop spans 15 amino acids. Germline V gene data show CDR1 as SGHNT and CDR2 as YENEEA. The CDR3 reads CASSLGGQGFGEAFF. CDR3 DNA sequence: TGTGCCAGCAGTTTAGGCGGACAGGGGTTTGGTGAAGCTTTCTTT.

CDR3 sequence reads: CASSTRTGRLAGGEQYF. The CDR3 DNA is TGTGCCAGTAGTACCAGGACAGGTCGACTAGCGGGAGGCGAGCAGTACTTC. The chain joins TRBV19 to TRBJ2-7, with TRBD2 identical over 13 bases. There are 17 residues in the CDR3. V was pared by 4 bases and J by 6 bases, with 12 bases of the junction left unmatched. Germline CDR1 LNHDA, CDR2 SQIVND (reference sequence).

This chain uses TRBV7-9 with TRBJ2-4, with 10 nucleotides matching TRBD1. Trimming at V came to 3 bases and at J to 15 bases, leaving 5 bases not matched to a gene. From germline, CDR1 is SEHNR and CDR2 FQNEAQ (reference sequence). CDR3 length: 12 residues. The CDR3 DNA reads as TGTGCCAGCAGCTTGGGGGACAGGGGTCCGTACTTC. This codes for CASSLGDRGPYF.

This clone showed up just a few times. This chain links TRBV7-9 with TRBJ2-7; D call uncertain. Germline V gives CDR1 SEHNR, CDR2 FQNEAQ (reference sequence). V lost 5 bases and J 2 bases, leaving 10 bases between the germline ends. The CDR3 consists of 13 residues. The CDR3 spells CASSAGSTYEQYF. CDR3 DNA: TGTGCCAGCAGCGCTGGATCGACCTACGAGCAGTACTTC.

The chain recombines TRBV4-2 with TRBJ1-4; maybe TRBD1 (6 bases). Trimming took off 4 bases at V and 2 bases at J, with 14 bases between the two ends. From germline, CDR1 is LGHNA and CDR2 YNFKEQ. This CDR3 is built from 16 residues. CDR3: CASSPQVGGTNEKLFF. As DNA, the CDR3 is TGTGCCAGCAGCCCTCAGGTCGGGGGCACTAATGAAAAACTGTTTTTT.

The V gene is TRBV6-1, the J gene TRBJ1-5, with unresolved D. The CDR3 runs to 15 residues. V was trimmed by 3 bases and J by 4 bases, leaving 13 bases between them. The germline gives CDR1 MNHNS, CDR2 SASEGT. Here the CDR3 reads CASSDYRSRNQPQHF. The CDR3 DNA sequence: TGTGCCAGCAGTGACTACCGTTCAAGGAATCAGCCCCAGCATTTT.

The chain has TRBV6-1 and TRBJ2-7, with 7 bases that match TRBD2. This CDR3 is built from 15 residues. Per germline, CDR1 MNHNS and CDR2 SASEGT. Trimming took 2 bases from V and 5 from J; bases not matched to a gene: 9. Here the CDR3 reads CASSELWEGHHEQYF. The CDR3 nucleotides read TGTGCCAGCAGTGAACTATGGGAGGGCCACCACGAGCAGTACTTC.

The rearrangement joins TRBV11-3 to TRBJ2-1; 9 nucleotides match TRBD1. The junction had 10 bases not matched to a gene; V was cut back by 6 bases and J by 10 bases. The CDR3 sequence is 14 residues long. Germline V gene lookup returns CDR1 SGHNT and CDR2 YENEEA. CDR3 region: CASSGGTGWREQFF. In DNA form, the CDR3 reads TGTGCCAGCAGTGGGGGGACAGGGTGGCGAGAGCAGTTCTTC.

The chain combines TRBV7-6 with TRBJ2-2; the match to TRBD1 covers 8 bases. After removal of 5 bases from V and 4 bases from J, the junction contained 3 bases not matched to a gene. The CDR3 extends over 14 amino acids. Germline CDR1 is SGHVS and CDR2 is FNYEAQ. The CDR3, as DNA: TGTGCCAGCAGCACCGGACAGGGCACCGGGGAGCTGTTTTTT. Translated, it gives CASSTGQGTGELFF.

J is TRBJ2-6 and V is TRBV27; D unresolved. Germline values: CDR1 MNHEY, CDR2 SMNVEV (reference sequence). The length of the CDR3 is 15 residues. Trimming shortened V by 7 bases and J by 2 bases, and 12 bases separated the two germline ends. CDR3: CASTFDTTGANVLTF. The CDR3 DNA reads as TGTGCCAGCACCTTTGACACGACTGGGGCCAACGTCCTGACTTTC.

The chain joins TRBV10-3 to TRBJ2-7; D possibly corresponds to TRBD2 (5 bases). This CDR3 region has 13 residues. Germline V lookup: CDR1 ENHRY, CDR2 SYGVKD. V lost 10 bases and J 0 bases, leaving 13 bases between the germline ends. DNA of the CDR3: TGTGCCACAGCAGCGGAAAGCTCCTACGAGCAGTACTTC. Translating it yields CATAAESSYEQYF.

The chain couples TRBV2 to TRBJ2-7; 9 bases are shared with TRBD2. This CDR3 has 15 residues. The trim removed 6 bases at V and 2 bases at J, leaving 8 bases unmatched. Germline CDR1 SNHLY, CDR2 FYNNEI. The CDR3 is CASRDPAGGTYEQYF. CDR3 nucleotide sequence: TGTGCCAGCAGGGATCCCGCGGGAGGGACCTACGAGCAGTACTTC.

The rearrangement links TRBV6-5 to TRBJ1-2; perhaps TRBD1 as D (6 bases). There are 14 residues in the CDR3. V was cut by 2 bases and J by 9 bases, with 16 bases left in between. The germline CDR1 and CDR2 sequences are MNHEY and SVGAGI. The CDR3 here is CASSYGGGRRSYTF. CDR3 bases: TGTGCCAGCAGTTACGGCGGGGGGCGGAGGAGCTACACCTTC.

This chain uses TRBV29-1 with TRBJ1-1, with D possibly TRBD1 on 6 matching bases. Trimming took off 2 bases at V and 1 base at J, with 8 bases between the two ends. CDR1 and CDR2 from the germline V gene are SQVTM and ANQGSEA. The CDR3 runs 13 residues. The CDR3 sequence: CSVERGANTEAFF. Here the CDR3 DNA reads TGCAGCGTTGAACGGGGGGCGAACACTGAAGCTTTCTTT.

V gene TRBV7-3 combines with J gene TRBJ2-7; the D is unclear. The length of the CDR3 is 13 residues. Trimming shortened V by 2 bases and J by 6 bases, and 11 bases separated the two germline ends. Germline V gene sequence: CDR1 SGHTA, CDR2 FQGTGA. The CDR3 here is CASSLGSVGEQYF. CDR3 in DNA: TGTGCCAGCAGCTTAGGATCGGTCGGCGAGCAGTACTTC. The whole variable domain, filled in from reference TRBV7-3 and TRBJ2-7, reads GAGVSQTPSNKVTEKGKYVELRCDPISGHTALYWYRQSLGQGPEFLIYFQGTGAADDSGLPNDRFFAVRPEGSVSTLKIQRTERGDSAVYLCASSLGSVGEQYFGPGTRLTVT.